Below, 21 T cell receptor beta chains from the same sample are listed, as sequenced in a study of cytomegalovirus exposure and HLA in healthy donors. Primers for the PCR totalled 60 Vbeta and 13 Jbeta. Clones were sequenced by immunoSEQ multiplex PCR, and TCRdb holds only the in-frame ones, with some missing. Of under 75,000 clones in the sample, just over 85% are singletons; the top ten hold roughly 2%. The sequenced material came from PBMCs. The receptors derive from a young woman in good health and CMV-seronegative.

The chain joins TRBV25-1 to TRBJ1-5; D gene unclear. Per germline, CDR1 MGHDK and CDR2 SYGVNS. The CDR3 is made up of 13 amino acids. The germline V and J ends were trimmed by 4 bases and 4 bases, with 8 bases remaining between them. This chain's CDR3 is CASSGTGNQPQHF. The CDR3 region has the DNA TGTGCCAGCAGTGGGACGGGGAATCAGCCCCAGCATTTT.

This chain links TRBV5-1 with TRBJ2-5, with D possibly matching TRBD2 (6 bases). The CDR3 extends over 14 amino acids. CDR1 is SGHRS and CDR2 is YFSETQ in the germline V gene. The V end lost 7 bases, the J end lost 5 bases, and 18 bases lay between the germline ends. Here the CDR3 reads CASGPAPGRETQYF. The CDR3 DNA sequence: TGCGCCAGCGGACCCGCCCCAGGGAGGGAGACCCAGTACTTC.

The chain has TRBV5-1 and TRBJ2-3, with D perhaps matching TRBD2 (6 bases). The CDR3 contains 18 residues. From germline, CDR1 is SGHRS and CDR2 YFSETQ. Trimming stripped 0 bases from V and 4 bases from J, with 21 bases between. CDR3 sequence: CASSLVGGVPGLSDTQYF. CDR3 DNA sequence: TGCGCCAGCAGCTTGGTGGGCGGCGTTCCGGGACTTTCAGATACGCAGTATTTT.

This clone was counted a few times. This sequence joins TRBV6-1 and TRBJ1-1; D is ambiguous. Trimming shortened V by 6 bases and J by 2 bases, and 10 bases separated the two germline ends. This CDR3 spans 13 amino acids. CDR1 is MNHNS, CDR2 SASEGT, per germline. The CDR3 loop is CASSHRENTEAFF. The CDR3 region has the DNA TGTGCCAGCAGCCACCGGGAAAACACTGAAGCTTTCTTT.

This clone was observed a single time. J is TRBJ2-5 and V is TRBV19, with 9 bases aligning to TRBD1. V was clipped by 3 bases and J by 3 bases; unmatched bases: 20. Looked up from germline, CDR1 is LNHDA and CDR2 is SQIVND (reference sequence). The CDR3 is 20 residues long. For the CDR3, the DNA is TGTGCCAGTAGTATCGTCCGGACCCTCGGACTCCGGGACAGGGAAGAGACCCAGTACTTC. Amino acids: CASSIVRTLGLRDREETQYF.

This clone was recorded only once. The chain joins TRBV5-3 to TRBJ2-7; D unclear. TRBV5-3 is reported as an ORF; its role is uncertain. Trimming shortened V by 0 bases and J by 3 bases, and 13 bases separated the two germline ends. The length of the CDR3 is 15 residues. The CDR3 region is CARSLGSGLIYEQYF. The CDR3 DNA reads TGTGCCAGAAGCTTGGGTTCAGGCCTCATCTACGAGCAGTACTTC.

The rearrangement links TRBV2 to TRBJ2-2; 8 positions agree with TRBD1. Germline lookup yields CDR1 SNHLY and CDR2 FYNNEI. V lost 3 bases and J lost 2; bases outside the gene matches: 2. The CDR3 consists of 15 residues. CDR3 sequence reads: CASSETGANTGELFF. Written as DNA, the CDR3 is TGTGCCAGCAGTGAGACAGGGGCAAACACCGGGGAGCTGTTTTTT.

The rearrangement joins TRBV27 to TRBJ1-1, with D maybe TRBD1 (6 bases). Germline CDR1 MNHEY, CDR2 SMNVEV (reference sequence). The CDR3 runs 14 residues. Deletions cut 3 bases from V and 11 bases from J, with 19 bases between. The CDR3 DNA sequence: TGTGCCAGCAGTTTCCAAGACGATCAGGGGAAGGCTTTCTTT. This translates into CASSFQDDQGKAFF.

This clone has a handful of counts. The rearrangement links TRBV5-1 to TRBJ2-3; a weak D match, TRBD2 (6 bases). This CDR3 is 14 amino acids long. Germline V gene lookup returns CDR1 SGHRS and CDR2 YFSETQ. Trimming removed 0 bases at V and 1 base at J, with 6 bases between. CDR3 amino acids: CASSLASGTDTQYF. Written as DNA, the CDR3 is TGCGCCAGCAGCTTGGCTAGCGGCACAGATACGCAGTATTTT.

The chain recombines TRBV2 with TRBJ1-5; maybe TRBD1 (6 bases). CDR3 length: 16 amino acids. V gave up 6 bases and J gave up 4 bases, with 19 bases separating them. CDR1 is SNHLY, CDR2 FYNNEI, per germline. CDR3 coding DNA: TGTGCCAGCAGCCGCCACAGGGTCGTCGATAATCAGCCCCAGCATTTT. Encoded protein: CASSRHRVVDNQPQHF.

This chain links TRBV18 with TRBJ2-5; TRBD1 matches 7 bases. J gave up 11 bases and V 6 bases, and 21 bases lay outside the gene matches. The CDR3 runs to 16 residues. Germline CDR1 KGHSH, CDR2 LQKENI. The chain's CDR3 is CASSPGTEPFPSGQYF. Here the CDR3 DNA reads TGTGCCAGCTCCCCTGGGACAGAACCCTTTCCCTCCGGGCAGTACTTC. Full variable domain (remainder filled in from reference TRBV18 and TRBJ2-5): NAGVMQNPRHLVRRRGQEARLRCSPMKGHSHVYWYRQLPEEGLKFMVYLQKENIIDESGMPKERFSAEFPKEGPSILRIQQVVRGDSAAYFCASSPGTEPFPSGQYFGPGTRLLVL.

The rearrangement uses TRBV6-5 and TRBJ2-1, with TRBD2 matching over 7 bases. The CDR3 is 14 residues long. The junction had 4 bases not matched to a gene; V was cut back by 6 bases and J by 2 bases. From germline, CDR1 is MNHEY and CDR2 SVGAGI. CDR3 in amino acids: CASRASGTYNEQFF. The CDR3 DNA reads TGTGCCAGCAGAGCAAGCGGGACCTACAATGAGCAGTTCTTC.

The V and J genes are TRBV7-3 and TRBJ2-1; D remains ambiguous. Germline V gene lookup returns CDR1 SGHTA and CDR2 FQGTGA. The CDR3 spans 13 residues. The V and J ends lost 0 bases and 6 bases respectively, with 6 bases between them. CDR3 nucleotide sequence: TGTGCCAGCAGCTTAACGTTCGTCAATGAGCAGTTCTTC. Encoded protein: CASSLTFVNEQFF.

CDR3: CASSVVAGGPTDTQYF. The DNA for the CDR3 is TGTGCCAGCAGTGTGGTAGCGGGAGGCCCAACAGATACGCAGTATTTT. This rearrangement joins TRBV2 to TRBJ2-3; 10 nucleotides agree with TRBD2. CDR1 is SNHLY, CDR2 FYNNEI, per germline. The CDR3 covers 16 residues. Germline trimming cut 4 bases from V and 3 bases from J; bases unmatched to any gene: 7.

The genes are TRBV28 and TRBJ2-7, with 15 positions matching TRBD2. V gave up 1 base and J gave up 9 bases; unmatched junction bases: 13. Germline CDR1 is MDHEN and CDR2 is SYDVKM. The CDR3 loop spans 18 amino acids. The CDR3 here is CASSLSGLAGGYRFGQYF. For the CDR3, the DNA is TGTGCCAGCAGTTTATCTGGACTAGCGGGAGGGTATCGGTTCGGGCAGTACTTC.

J is TRBJ1-3 and V is TRBV9; D is unresolved. The germline V gene encodes CDR1 SGDLS and CDR2 YYNGEE. The V end was cut by 3 bases, the J end by 0 bases, with 7 bases between. This CDR3 region has 14 residues. The CDR3 region is CASSGDTSGNTIYF. The CDR3 nucleotides read TGTGCCAGCAGCGGAGACACCTCTGGAAACACCATATATTTT.

The chain employs TRBV27 and TRBJ2-1, with 11 bases aligning to TRBD2. With 5 bases clipped from V and 7 bases from J, the junction kept 7 bases outside the gene matches. This CDR3 spans 15 amino acids. The V gene's germline CDR1 is MNHEY and CDR2 SMNVEV (reference sequence). The CDR3 loop reads CASSTNSGRGNEQFF. The CDR3 bases are TGTGCCAGCAGTACCAATAGCGGGAGGGGGAATGAGCAGTTCTTC.

This clone was recorded once. The rearrangement links TRBV4-1 to TRBJ2-7; TRBD1 matches 10 bases. Per germline, CDR1 MGHRA and CDR2 YSYEKL. V gave up 3 bases and J gave up 6 bases; unmatched junction bases: 5. This CDR3 contains 14 residues. CDR3 residues: CASSQWDRGGEQYF. CDR3 coding DNA: TGCGCCAGCAGCCAGTGGGACAGGGGTGGCGAGCAGTACTTC.

The chain's CDR3 is CASSSTGGRGYTF. CDR3 bases: TGTGCCAGCAGTTCGACAGGGGGAAGAGGCTACACCTTC. The chain combines TRBV28 with TRBJ1-2, with 9 nucleotides matching TRBD1. Losses at the gene ends were 4 bases for V and 8 bases for J; bases not matched to a gene: 5. Germline assignment: CDR1 MDHEN and CDR2 SYDVKM. This CDR3 spans 13 amino acids.

The chain is built from TRBV29-1 and TRBJ1-1, with TRBD1 identical over 7 bases. The CDR3 length is 13 residues. With 5 bases clipped from V and 3 bases from J, the junction kept 6 bases outside the gene matches. Germline CDR1 SQVTM, CDR2 ANQGSEA. CDR3 amino acids: CSVNRGKDTEAFF. The CDR3 DNA reads TGCAGCGTTAACAGGGGCAAGGACACTGAAGCTTTCTTT.

The genes are TRBV28 and TRBJ2-4, with 9 nucleotides matching TRBD2. The CDR3 is 18 residues long. CDR1 MDHEN and CDR2 SYDVKM come from the germline V gene. V lost 5 bases, J lost 7 bases, and 18 bases stayed unmatched. This CDR3 reads CASSPLSRDSGSRNIQYF. DNA of the CDR3: TGTGCCAGCAGTCCCCTATCTCGAGATAGCGGGAGCCGTAACATTCAGTACTTC.